This TCR beta chain appears in the sequencing data of a study of long-term antiretroviral therapy in people with HIV. About the study: The earliest samples came about a decade before the 2015 immediate-ART recommendation. Findings and limits, study-wide: Someone took the blood between about 2004 and 2017, maybe while older ART regimens were in use. Pre-ART clonal expansions dominated every time point's repertoire.

As regards this clone: Its antigen is not known.

Each HIV-infected participant was given treatment in the United States. Germline CDR1 and CDR2: MNHEY and SMNVEV (reference sequence). The CDR3 length is 12 residues. Between the trimmed V and J ends, which lost 2 bases and 6 bases, there was a span of 5 bases. Samples were assayed with immunoSEQ v3.0 at survey level. Using immunoSEQ multiplex PCR, the repertoire was profiled, and TCRdb retains in-frame clones only, with some absent. The data contain tens of thousands of clones, nearly 95% of them singletons. The rearrangement joins TRBV27 to TRBJ2-1, with D hard to call. The clonotype was recovered from a woman in her fifties or sixties with HIV. Sample: unsorted PBMCs, taken 3.7 years after starting antiretroviral therapy. DNA of the CDR3: TGTGCCAGCAGTTTAACCGGCAATGAGCAGTTCTTC. As protein: CASSLTGNEQFF.